The T cell receptor beta chain described here comes from a study of T cell repertoires in cytomegalovirus infection. This clonotype was seen a few times. TCRdb recomputed calls from the reads with MiXCR, one row per CDR3 protein. The profile shows some 300,000 distinct CDR3 sequences, 9.6% of them singletons. The germline V gene has CDR1 SEHNR and CDR2 FQNEAQ (reference sequence). V gave up 4 bases and J gave up 8 bases, with 15 bases separating them. The CDR3 covers 14 residues. The J gene is TRBJ2-1, the V gene TRBV7-9, with a tentative D call TRBD1 (5 bases). This clonotype originated in a human donor in good health (CMV status not recorded). Some clones in this sample may be carry-over from other donors' samples. The sample taken for sequencing was PBMCs. The CDR3 coding sequence is TGTGCCAGCAGCTCGTCAAGGGGTAGGCATGAGCAGTTCTTC. Residues: CASSSSRGRHEQFF.